This passage covers 9 T cell receptor beta chains from one sample sequenced in a study of radiation and T cells in renal cell carcinoma. Data came from immunoSEQ multiplex PCR; TCRdb stores just in-frame clones and leaves some out. The repertoire consists of 50,000 to 65,000 clones, with about 74% occurring once and the leading ten covering about 6.4%. Noted time point: blood 4 weeks post-SBRT, at nephrectomy. Treatment meaning: 15 Gy SBRT to primary tumor, nephrectomy 4 weeks later. Here the sequenced sample was blood, taken from a patient whose treatment included radiotherapy and nephrectomy. All receptors come from a man in his sixties with renal cell carcinoma.

V and J are TRBV7-6 and TRBJ1-2; TRBD1 matches 10 bases. V lost 1 base and J lost 5; bases outside the gene matches: 7. This CDR3 has 16 amino acids. Germline V gives CDR1 SGHVS, CDR2 FNYEAQ. The CDR3 region has the DNA TGTGCCAGCAGCTTAGACGTCGGGACAGGGGCTTATGGCTACACCTTC. This gives the protein CASSLDVGTGAYGYTF.

The V gene is TRBV5-5, the J gene TRBJ1-2; D uncertain. CDR3 length: 13 residues. The ends were cut back, 0 bases at V and 4 bases at J, with 7 bases in the middle. Germline V CDR1 and CDR2: SGHKS, YYEKEE (reference sequence). CDR3 nucleotide sequence: TGTGCCAGCAGCTTGGCAGGACCCTATGGCTACACCTTC. Translated: CASSLAGPYGYTF.

The chain couples TRBV5-5 to TRBJ1-5; D unclear. V was shortened by 1 base and J by 1 base, with 6 bases between the two germline ends. The CDR3 totals 14 residues. The germline CDR1 and CDR2 sequences are SGHKS and YYEKEE (reference sequence). The CDR3 is CASSLWRSNQPQHF. DNA for the CDR3: TGTGCCAGCAGCTTGTGGAGGAGCAATCAGCCCCAGCATTTT.

The rearrangement links TRBV6-6 to TRBJ1-1, with unresolved D. Between the trimmed V and J ends, which lost 6 bases and 5 bases, there was a span of 7 bases. This CDR3 has 11 residues. Germline V gives CDR1 MNHNY, CDR2 SVGAGI (reference sequence). The chain's CDR3 is CASSDGTEAFF. The CDR3 nucleotides are TGTGCCAGCAGCGACGGGACTGAAGCTTTCTTT.

A remark on this clone: Other nucleotide sequences from this sample produce the same CDR3. This chain links TRBV5-6 with TRBJ1-5; TRBD1 is a possible D gene (5 bases). This CDR3 spans 15 amino acids. Trimming took off 0 bases at V and 1 base at J, with 8 bases between the two ends. In germline, CDR1 is SGHDT, CDR2 YYEEEE. CDR3 residues: CASSLAGGSNQPQHF. DNA for the CDR3: TGTGCCAGCAGCTTGGCGGGGGGGAGCAATCAGCCCCAGCATTTT.

On this clone: The same CDR3 can be traced to other DNA sequences in this sample. The chain uses TRBV2 and TRBJ2-2; TRBD1 is a possible D gene (6 bases). From germline, CDR1 is SNHLY and CDR2 FYNNEI. The CDR3 is made up of 15 amino acids. V dropped 1 base and J dropped 2 bases, with 8 bases sitting between them. Here the CDR3 reads CASSEGTANTGELFF. The CDR3 DNA is TGTGCCAGCAGTGAAGGGACAGCAAACACCGGGGAGCTGTTTTTT.

CDR3 amino acids: CASSRGDSGANVLTF. The CDR3 DNA is TGTGCCAGCAGCAGAGGGGATTCTGGGGCCAACGTCCTGACTTTC. This sequence joins TRBV9 and TRBJ2-6; D may match TRBD1 or TRBD2 (5 bases each). The CDR3 has 15 residues. The germline gives CDR1 SGDLS, CDR2 YYNGEE. V was shortened by 4 bases and J by 1 base, with 9 bases between the two germline ends.

The CDR3 is CATSRGGSADTQYF. The CDR3 DNA is TGTGCCACCAGCAGAGGGGGTAGCGCAGATACGCAGTATTTT. V is TRBV15 and J is TRBJ2-3; possibly TRBD2 for D (5 bases). Germline V lookup: CDR1 LNHNV, CDR2 YYDKDF (reference sequence). The CDR3 runs to 14 residues. V lost 1 base, J lost 4 bases, and 9 bases lay in between.

V usage is TRBV28 and J usage is TRBJ1-5; a possible D gene is TRBD1 (6 bases). Deletions cut 6 bases from V and 4 bases from J, with 16 bases between. In germline, CDR1 is MDHEN, CDR2 SYDVKM. This CDR3 contains 15 residues. CDR3 residues: CASSPTGLSNQPQHF. In nucleotides, the CDR3 is TGTGCCAGCAGCCCTACAGGGCTTAGTAATCAGCCCCAGCATTTT.